This T cell receptor (beta chain) was observed in a study of PD-1 blockade in mismatch repair-deficient tumors. The CDR3 consists of 14 residues. The J segment lost 3 bases and the V segment lost 4 bases, leaving 6 bases of the junction unmatched. The V gene's germline CDR1 is MNHEY and CDR2 SMNVEV (reference sequence). A few pembrolizumab responders had their TCRs sequenced. Judged by abundance, this clone is medium-sized. Profiled with immunoSEQ multiplex PCR; TCRdb holds only in-frame clones, not every one. The data hold roughly 84,000 clones, with approximately 84% observed a single time. V usage is TRBV27 and J usage is TRBJ2-7; 7 bases are shared with TRBD1. Material: peripheral blood, obtained 12 weeks after starting pembrolizumab. This sequence originates from an adult with mismatch repair-deficient cancer. Here the CDR3 DNA reads TGTGCCAGCAGTTCGGACAGGTTGAACTACGAGCAGTACTTC. Its translation is CASSSDRLNYEQYF.